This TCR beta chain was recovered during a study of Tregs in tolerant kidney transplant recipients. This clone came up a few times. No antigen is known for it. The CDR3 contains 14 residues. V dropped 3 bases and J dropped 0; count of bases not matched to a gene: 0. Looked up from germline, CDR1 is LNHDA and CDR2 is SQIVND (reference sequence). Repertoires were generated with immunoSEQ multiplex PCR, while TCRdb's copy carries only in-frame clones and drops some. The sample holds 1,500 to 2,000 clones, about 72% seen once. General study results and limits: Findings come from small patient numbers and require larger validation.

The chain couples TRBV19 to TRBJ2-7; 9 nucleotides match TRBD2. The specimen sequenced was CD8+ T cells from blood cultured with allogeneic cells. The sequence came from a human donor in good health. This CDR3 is CASSMGLASYEQYF. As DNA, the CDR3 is TGTGCCAGTAGTATGGGACTAGCCTCCTACGAGCAGTACTTC.